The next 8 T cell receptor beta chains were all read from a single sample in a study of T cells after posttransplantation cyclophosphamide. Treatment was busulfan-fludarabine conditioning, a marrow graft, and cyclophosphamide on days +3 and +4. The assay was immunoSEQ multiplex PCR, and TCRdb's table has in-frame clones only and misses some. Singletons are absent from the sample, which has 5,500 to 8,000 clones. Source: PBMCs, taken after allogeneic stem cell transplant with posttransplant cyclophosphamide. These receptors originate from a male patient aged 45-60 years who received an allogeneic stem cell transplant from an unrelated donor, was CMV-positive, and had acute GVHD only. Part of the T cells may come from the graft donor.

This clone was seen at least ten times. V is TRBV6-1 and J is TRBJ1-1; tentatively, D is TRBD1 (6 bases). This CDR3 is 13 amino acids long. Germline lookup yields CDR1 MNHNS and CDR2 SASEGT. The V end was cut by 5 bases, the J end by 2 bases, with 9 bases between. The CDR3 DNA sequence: TGTGCCAGCAGTATACAGGGTAACACTGAAGCTTTCTTT. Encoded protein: CASSIQGNTEAFF.

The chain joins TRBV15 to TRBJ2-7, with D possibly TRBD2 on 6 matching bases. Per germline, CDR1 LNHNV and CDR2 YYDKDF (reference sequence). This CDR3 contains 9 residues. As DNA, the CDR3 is TGTGCCACCAGGGGAGCCGGGGGTGTC. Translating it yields CATRGAGGV.

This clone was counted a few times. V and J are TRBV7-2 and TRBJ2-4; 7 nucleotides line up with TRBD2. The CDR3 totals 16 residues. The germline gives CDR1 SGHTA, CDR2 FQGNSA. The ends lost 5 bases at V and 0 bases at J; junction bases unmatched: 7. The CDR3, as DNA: TGTGCCAGCAGCCCTCCGCGGGGGAGAGCCAAAAACATTCAGTACTTC. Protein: CASSPPRGRAKNIQYF.

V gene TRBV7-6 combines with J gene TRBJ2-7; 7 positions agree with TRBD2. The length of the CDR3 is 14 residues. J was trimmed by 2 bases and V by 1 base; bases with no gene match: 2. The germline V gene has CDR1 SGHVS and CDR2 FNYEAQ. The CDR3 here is CASSLGDYTYEQYF. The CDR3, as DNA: TGTGCCAGCAGCTTAGGGGACTACACCTACGAGCAGTACTTC.

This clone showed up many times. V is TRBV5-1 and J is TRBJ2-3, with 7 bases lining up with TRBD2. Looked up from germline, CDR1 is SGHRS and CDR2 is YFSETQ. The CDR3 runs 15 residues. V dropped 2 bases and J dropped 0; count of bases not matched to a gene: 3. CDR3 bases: TGCGCCAGCAGCTTAATTAGCGGGAGCACAGATACGCAGTATTTT. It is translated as CASSLISGSTDTQYF. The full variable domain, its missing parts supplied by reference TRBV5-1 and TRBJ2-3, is KAGVTQTPRYLIKTRGQQVTLSCSPISGHRSVSWYQQTPGQGLQFLFEYFSETQRNKGNFPGRFSGRQFSNSRSEMNVSTLELGDSALYLCASSLISGSTDTQYFGPGTRLTVL.

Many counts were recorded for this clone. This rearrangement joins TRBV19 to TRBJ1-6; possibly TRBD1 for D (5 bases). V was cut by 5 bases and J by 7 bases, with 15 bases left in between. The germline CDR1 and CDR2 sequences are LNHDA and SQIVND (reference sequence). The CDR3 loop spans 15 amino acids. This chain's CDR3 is CASSFRGPRNSPLHF. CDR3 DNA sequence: TGTGCCAGTAGTTTTAGGGGCCCTAGGAATTCACCCCTCCACTTT. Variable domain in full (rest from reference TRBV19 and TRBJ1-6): DGGITQSPKYLFRKEGQNVTLSCEQNLNHDAMYWYRQDPGQGLRLIYYSQIVNDFQKGDIAEGYSVSREKKESFPLTVTSAQKNPTAFYLCASSFRGPRNSPLHFGNGTRLTVT.

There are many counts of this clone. The CDR3 DNA sequence: TGCGCCAGCAGCAACTGGTACAATGAGCAGTTCTTC. It is translated as CASSNWYNEQFF. This chain connects TRBV4-1 to TRBJ2-1, with unresolved D. CDR3 length equals 12 residues. Germline assignment: CDR1 MGHRA and CDR2 YSYEKL. V was cut by 5 bases and J by 4 bases, with 6 bases left in between.

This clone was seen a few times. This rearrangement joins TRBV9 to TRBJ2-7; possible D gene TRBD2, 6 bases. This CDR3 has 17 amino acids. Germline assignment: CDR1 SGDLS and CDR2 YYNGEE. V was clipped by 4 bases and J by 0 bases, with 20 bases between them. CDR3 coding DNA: TGTGCCAGCAGCTTGTCACGGGCGCGGGGTGGCTCCTACGAGCAGTACTTC. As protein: CASSLSRARGGSYEQYF.